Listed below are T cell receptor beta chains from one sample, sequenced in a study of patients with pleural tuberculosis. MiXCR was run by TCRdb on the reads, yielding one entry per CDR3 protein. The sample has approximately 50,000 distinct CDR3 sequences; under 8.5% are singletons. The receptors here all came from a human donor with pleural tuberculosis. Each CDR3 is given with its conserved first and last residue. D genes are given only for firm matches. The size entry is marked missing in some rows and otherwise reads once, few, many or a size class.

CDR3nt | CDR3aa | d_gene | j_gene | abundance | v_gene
TGTGCCATCACTCAGAACAGGGGGCCCCACAATGAGCAGTTCTTC | CAITQNRGPHNEQFF | TRBD1 | TRBJ2-1 | many | TRBV10-3
TGTGCCAGCAGCCAGGGGACAGGGTCCTATGGCTACACCTTC | CASSQGTGSYGYTF | TRBD1 | TRBJ1-2 | many | TRBV4-2
TGTGCCAGCTCACAAAGGGACCCCTACGAGCAGTACTTC | CASSQRDPYEQYF | - | TRBJ2-7 | few | TRBV18
TGCGCCAGCAGCACCACAGGGGTTGGAAACACCATATATTTT | CASSTTGVGNTIYF | TRBD1 | TRBJ1-3 | many | TRBV4-1
TGTGCCAGCAGCCAAGAAGGAAGAGATACGCAGTATTTT | CASSQEGRDTQYF | - | TRBJ2-3 | few | TRBV14
TGTGCCAGCAGCCTAACTAGCGGGAGTGTACATGAGCAGTTCTTC | CASSLTSGSVHEQFF | TRBD2 | TRBJ2-1 | many | TRBV7-3
TGTGCCAGCAGTGAAGGACTAGCAGACCTCACAGATACGCAGTATTTT | CASSEGLADLTDTQYF | TRBD2 | TRBJ2-3 | many | TRBV2
TGCAGTACTAGGCAGCTGGCGGGAGGGGACATTCAGTACTTC | CSTRQLAGGDIQYF | TRBD2 | TRBJ2-4 | many | TRBV20-1
TGTGCCATCAAGGGCACTAGCGGGATGGATGAGCAGTTCTTC | CAIKGTSGMDEQFF | TRBD2 | TRBJ2-1 | - | TRBV10-3
TGTGCCAGCAGCCCAGTACACGCTGGAAACACCATATATTTT | CASSPVHAGNTIYF | - | TRBJ1-3 | many | TRBV14
TGCAGTGCTGGGGACTTTAATGAGCAGTTCTTC | CSAGDFNEQFF | - | TRBJ2-1 | - | TRBV20-1
TGTGCCAGCAGTGAAGATTCTAGCACAGATACGCAGTATTTT | CASSEDSSTDTQYF | - | TRBJ2-3 | many | TRBV2
TGTGCCAGTAGTATAAGAGGGCAGGGAGGGCACACTGAAGCTTTCTTT | CASSIRGQGGHTEAFF | - | TRBJ1-1 | - | TRBV19
TGTGCCAGCAGTGAAGTACAGACTAGCGCAGATACGCAGTATTTT | CASSEVQTSADTQYF | TRBD2 | TRBJ2-3 | many | TRBV2
TGTGCCAGCAGTTCGGAGCCGGGACGGGTAAACTACGAGCAGTACTTC | CASSSEPGRVNYEQYF | - | TRBJ2-7 | many | TRBV28
TGTGCCAGCAGTTTACCCGGACATTTTCAGCCCCAGCATTTT | CASSLPGHFQPQHF | - | TRBJ1-5 | many | TRBV12-3/TRBV12-4
TGTGCCAGCAGCAGATGGGGCACTGAAGCTTTCTTT | CASSRWGTEAFF | - | TRBJ1-1 | - | TRBV5-6
TGCGCCAGCAGCTTGGAGAGGTCCCTCGAAGATACGCAGTATTTT | CASSLERSLEDTQYF | - | TRBJ2-3 | - | TRBV5-1
TGTGCCAGCAGTTTATCGCCAGTCAATGAAAAACTGTTTTTT | CASSLSPVNEKLFF | - | TRBJ1-4 | many | TRBV27
TGCAGCGTTTATCTAGAGCCCGAGCAGTTCTTC | CSVYLEPEQFF | - | TRBJ2-1 | many | TRBV29-1
TGTGCCAGCAGTGGACAGGTCTTCGATACGCAGTATTTT | CASSGQVFDTQYF | TRBD1 | TRBJ2-3 | many | TRBV28
TGTGCCAGCAGCCTAGGCCGGAGCTCCTACAATGAGCAGTTCTTC | CASSLGRSSYNEQFF | - | TRBJ2-1 | many | TRBV13
TGTGCCAGCAGCCAAGATACAGATACGCAGTATTTT | CASSQDTDTQYF | - | TRBJ2-3 | many | TRBV4-2
TGTGCCAGCACCGAATACGGGGAAACCCCAGATACGCAGTATTTT | CASTEYGETPDTQYF | - | TRBJ2-3 | many | TRBV12-3/TRBV12-4
TGTGCCAGCAGTTTAGGAACAGGGGCAGAGACCCAGTACTTC | CASSLGTGAETQYF | TRBD1 | TRBJ2-5 | many | TRBV12-3/TRBV12-4
TGTGCCAGTAGTATCACTGAGACCCGGGGCGAGCAGTACTTC | CASSITETRGEQYF | - | TRBJ2-7 | - | TRBV19
TGCAGTGCCCCGGGACCAGTCTTTTTGGGGCAGTACTTC | CSAPGPVFLGQYF | - | TRBJ2-7 | many | TRBV20-1
TGTGCCAGCAGCTTTTCAGGGAGGCGGTTCTATGGCTACACCTTC | CASSFSGRRFYGYTF | - | TRBJ1-2 | many | TRBV11-2
TGTGCCAGCAGTTACCCGACTAGCGGGAGGGCCCCGACAGATACGCAGTATTTT | CASSYPTSGRAPTDTQYF | TRBD2 | TRBJ2-3 | many | TRBV6-2/TRBV6-3
TGCAGTGCTAGGCACCTAAGCGGGGCTTTCTTT | CSARHLSGAFF | - | TRBJ1-1 | many | TRBV20-1
TGTGCCAGCAGTTTAATAGCCACCGGGGAGCTGTTTTTT | CASSLIATGELFF | - | TRBJ2-2 | many | TRBV28
TGCGCCAGCAGTGTAGCTAGCGGGGACTACGAGCAGTACTTC | CASSVASGDYEQYF | TRBD2 | TRBJ2-7 | many | TRBV10-2
TGTGCCAGCAGTGAGGGGGGGATGCCCCAAAATAGCTACACCTTC | CASSEGGMPQNSYTF | - | TRBJ1-2 | many | TRBV25-1
TGTGCCAGCAGCCCAGGTCATCCCTTGTCTGGAAACACCATATATTTT | CASSPGHPLSGNTIYF | - | TRBJ1-3 | many | TRBV3-1
TGTGCCAGCAGCCCCGGGGCACTGAACACTGAAGCTTTCTTT | CASSPGALNTEAFF | - | TRBJ1-1 | many | TRBV12-3/TRBV12-4
TGTGCCAGCAGGCAGCGGGAGGGCCGGGGGCAGTTCTTC | CASRQREGRGQFF | TRBD2 | TRBJ2-1 | many | TRBV2
TGTGCCAGCAGTTTCGTAGACAATGAGCAGTTCTTC | CASSFVDNEQFF | - | TRBJ2-1 | many | TRBV6-5
TGTGCCAGCTCCCGCCAGACAGGAAACAATGAGCAGTTCTTC | CASSRQTGNNEQFF | - | TRBJ2-1 | many | TRBV18
TGTGCCAGCAGCCAAGATGAGGGCTCCTACAATGAGCAGTTCTTC | CASSQDEGSYNEQFF | - | TRBJ2-1 | many | TRBV4-2
TGTGCCAGCAGTGAAAGGGACCAAATAAAGTACAATGAGCAGTTCTTC | CASSERDQIKYNEQFF | - | TRBJ2-1 | few | TRBV2
TGTGCCACCCCTTTCACAGATACGCAGTATTTT | CATPFTDTQYF | - | TRBJ2-3 | - | TRBV10-3
TGTGCCAGCTACGCCGGGGGCAGAGGCTACACCTTC | CASYAGGRGYTF | - | TRBJ1-2 | many | TRBV28
TGTGCCACCAGTGACGCTTTCAGACAGGGACAAGAGACCCGGTACTTC | CATSDAFRQGQETRYF | TRBD1 | TRBJ2-5 | few | TRBV24-1
TGTGCCAGCAGTCGTGGCGGGAGCTCCTACGAGCAGTACTTC | CASSRGGSSYEQYF | TRBD2 | TRBJ2-7 | - | TRBV12-3/TRBV12-4
TGCAGTGCTCTGAAGGAGGGATCCTACGAGCAGTACTTC | CSALKEGSYEQYF | - | TRBJ2-7 | many | TRBV20-1
TGTGCCAGCAGCCCCGGGACAGGGGCCGTAGTTTTT | CASSPGTGAVVF | TRBD1 | TRBJ1-1 | many | TRBV11-1